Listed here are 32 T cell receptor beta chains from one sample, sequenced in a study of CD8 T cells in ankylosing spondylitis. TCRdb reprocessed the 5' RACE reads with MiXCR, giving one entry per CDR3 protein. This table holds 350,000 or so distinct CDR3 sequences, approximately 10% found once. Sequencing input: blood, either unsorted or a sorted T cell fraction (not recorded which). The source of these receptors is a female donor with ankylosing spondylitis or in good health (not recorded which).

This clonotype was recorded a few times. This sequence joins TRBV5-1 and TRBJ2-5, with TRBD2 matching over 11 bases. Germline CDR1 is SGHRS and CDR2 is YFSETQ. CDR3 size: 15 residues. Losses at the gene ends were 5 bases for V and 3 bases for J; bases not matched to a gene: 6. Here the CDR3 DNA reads TGCGCCAGCAGTTCCCGACTAGCGGGGAAAGAGACCCAGTACTTC. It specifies CASSSRLAGKETQYF.

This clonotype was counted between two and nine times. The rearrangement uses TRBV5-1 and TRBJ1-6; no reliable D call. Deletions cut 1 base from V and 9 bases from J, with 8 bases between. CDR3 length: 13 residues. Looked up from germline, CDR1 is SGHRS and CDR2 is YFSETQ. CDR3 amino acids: CASSLTWFSPLHF. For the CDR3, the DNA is TGCGCCAGCAGCTTGACCTGGTTTTCACCCCTCCACTTT.

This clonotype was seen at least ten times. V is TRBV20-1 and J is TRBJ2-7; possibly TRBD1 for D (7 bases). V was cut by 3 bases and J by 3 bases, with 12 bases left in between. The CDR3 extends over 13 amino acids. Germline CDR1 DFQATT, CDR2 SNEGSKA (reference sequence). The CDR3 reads CSARRDSYYEQYF. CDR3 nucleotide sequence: TGCAGTGCTAGGCGGGACAGTTACTACGAGCAGTACTTC.

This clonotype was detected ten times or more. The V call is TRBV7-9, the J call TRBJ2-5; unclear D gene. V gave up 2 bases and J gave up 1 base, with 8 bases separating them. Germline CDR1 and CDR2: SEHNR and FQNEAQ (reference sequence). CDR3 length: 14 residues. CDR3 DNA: TGTGCCAGCAGCTTACGCCAGACCCAAGAGACCCAGTACTTC. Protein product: CASSLRQTQETQYF.

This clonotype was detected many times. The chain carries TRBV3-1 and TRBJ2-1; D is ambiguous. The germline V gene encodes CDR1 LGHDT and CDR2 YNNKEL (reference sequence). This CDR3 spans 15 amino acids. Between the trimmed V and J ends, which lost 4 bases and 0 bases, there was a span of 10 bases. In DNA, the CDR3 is TGTGCCAGCAGCCCCCTCCTGGGCTCCTACAATGAGCAGTTCTTC. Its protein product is CASSPLLGSYNEQFF.

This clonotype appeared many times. CDR3 sequence: CASTERGVLNQPQHF. For the CDR3, the DNA is TGTGCCAGCACCGAAAGGGGGGTATTGAATCAGCCCCAGCATTTT. The genes are TRBV28 and TRBJ1-5; D may be TRBD1 (6 bases). V was trimmed by 7 bases and J by 4 bases, leaving 17 bases between them. CDR3 size: 15 residues. Germline CDR1 is MDHEN and CDR2 is SYDVKM.

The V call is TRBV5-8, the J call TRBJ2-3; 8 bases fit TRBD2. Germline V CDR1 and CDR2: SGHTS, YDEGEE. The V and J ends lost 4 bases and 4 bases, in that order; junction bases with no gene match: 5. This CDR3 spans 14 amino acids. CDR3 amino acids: CASSRSGSADTQYF. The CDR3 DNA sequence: TGTGCCAGCAGCCGGAGCGGGAGTGCAGATACGCAGTATTTT.

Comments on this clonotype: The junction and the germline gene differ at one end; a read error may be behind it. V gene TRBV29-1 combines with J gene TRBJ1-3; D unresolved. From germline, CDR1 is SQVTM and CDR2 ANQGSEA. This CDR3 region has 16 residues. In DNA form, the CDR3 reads TGCAGCGTTGAAGTTCCCCTGGGTATGGCCGGAAACTCCATATATTTT. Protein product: CSVEVPLGMAGNSIYF.

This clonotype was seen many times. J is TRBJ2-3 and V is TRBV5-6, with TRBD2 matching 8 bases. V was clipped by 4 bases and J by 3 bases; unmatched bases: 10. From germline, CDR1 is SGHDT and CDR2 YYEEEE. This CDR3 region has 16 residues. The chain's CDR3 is CASSPVSGSTTDTQYF. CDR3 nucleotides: TGTGCCAGCAGCCCGGTGAGCGGGAGCACGACAGATACGCAGTATTTT.

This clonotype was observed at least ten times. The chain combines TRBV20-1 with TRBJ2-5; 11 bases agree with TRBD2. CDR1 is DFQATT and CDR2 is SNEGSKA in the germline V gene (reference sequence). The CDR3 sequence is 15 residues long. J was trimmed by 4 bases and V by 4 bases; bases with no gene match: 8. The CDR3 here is CSANSGLAVGETQYF. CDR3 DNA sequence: TGCAGTGCTAACTCGGGACTAGCGGTCGGAGAGACCCAGTACTTC.

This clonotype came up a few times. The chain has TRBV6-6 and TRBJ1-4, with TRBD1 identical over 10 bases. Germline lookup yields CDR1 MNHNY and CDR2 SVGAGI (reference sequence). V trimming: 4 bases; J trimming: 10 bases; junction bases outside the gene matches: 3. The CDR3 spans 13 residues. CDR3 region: CASSSGQGSKLFF. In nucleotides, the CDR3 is TGTGCCAGCAGTTCGGGACAGGGGTCAAAACTGTTTTTT.

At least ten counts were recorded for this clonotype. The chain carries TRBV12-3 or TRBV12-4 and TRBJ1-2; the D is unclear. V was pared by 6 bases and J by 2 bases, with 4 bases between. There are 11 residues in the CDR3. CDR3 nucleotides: TGTGCCAGCAGCCACAACTATGGCTACACCTTC. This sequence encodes CASSHNYGYTF.

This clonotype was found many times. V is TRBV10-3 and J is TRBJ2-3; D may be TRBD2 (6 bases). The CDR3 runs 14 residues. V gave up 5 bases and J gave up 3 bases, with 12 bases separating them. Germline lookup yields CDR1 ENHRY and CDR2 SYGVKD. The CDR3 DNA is TGTGCCATCAGTTCGGAGGGCGGGACAGATACGCAGTATTTT. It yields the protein CAISSEGGTDTQYF.

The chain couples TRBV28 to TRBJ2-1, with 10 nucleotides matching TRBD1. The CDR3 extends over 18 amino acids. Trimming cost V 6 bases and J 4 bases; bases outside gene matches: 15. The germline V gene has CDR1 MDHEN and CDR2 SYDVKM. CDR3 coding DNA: TGTGCCAGCAGACCGGGACAGGGGAGAGCGGGGGATTACAATGAGCAGTTCTTC. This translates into CASRPGQGRAGDYNEQFF.

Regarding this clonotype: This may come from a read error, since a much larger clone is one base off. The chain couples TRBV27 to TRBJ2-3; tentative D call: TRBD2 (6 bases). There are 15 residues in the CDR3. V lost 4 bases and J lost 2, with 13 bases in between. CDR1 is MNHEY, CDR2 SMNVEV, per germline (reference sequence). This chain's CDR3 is CASSSSVTNTDTQYF. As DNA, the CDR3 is TGTGCCAGCAGTTCTAGCGTGACTAACACAGATACGCAGTATTTT.

CDR3 bases: TGTGCCAGTAGTATGGGGAATCTGGCTGAAGCTTTCTTT. As protein: CASSMGNLAEAFF. V is TRBV19 and J is TRBJ1-1; D remains unclear. Trimming took off 3 bases at V and 6 bases at J, with 11 bases between the two ends. CDR3 length: 13 residues. Germline V gene data show CDR1 as LNHDA and CDR2 as SQIVND (reference sequence). Full variable domain (remainder filled in from reference TRBV19 and TRBJ1-1): DGGITQSPKYLFRKEGQNVTLSCEQNLNHDAMYWYRQDPGQGLRLIYYSQIVNDFQKGDIAEGYSVSREKKESFPLTVTSAQKNPTAFYLCASSMGNLAEAFFGQGTRLTVV.

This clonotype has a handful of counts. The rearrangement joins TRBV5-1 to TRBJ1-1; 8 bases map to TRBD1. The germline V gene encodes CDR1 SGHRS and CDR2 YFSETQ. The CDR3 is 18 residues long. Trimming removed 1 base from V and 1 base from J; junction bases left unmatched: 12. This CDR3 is CASSLSLLTGAQNTEAFF. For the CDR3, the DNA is TGCGCCAGCAGCTTGTCCTTATTGACAGGGGCCCAGAACACTGAAGCTTTCTTT.

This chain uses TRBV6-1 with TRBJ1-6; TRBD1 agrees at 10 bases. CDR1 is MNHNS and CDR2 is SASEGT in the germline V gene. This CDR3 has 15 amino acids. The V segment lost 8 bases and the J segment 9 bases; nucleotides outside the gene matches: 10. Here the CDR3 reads CASDLKTGGVSPLHF. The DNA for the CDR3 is TGTGCCAGCGATTTAAAGACAGGGGGCGTTTCACCCCTCCACTTT.

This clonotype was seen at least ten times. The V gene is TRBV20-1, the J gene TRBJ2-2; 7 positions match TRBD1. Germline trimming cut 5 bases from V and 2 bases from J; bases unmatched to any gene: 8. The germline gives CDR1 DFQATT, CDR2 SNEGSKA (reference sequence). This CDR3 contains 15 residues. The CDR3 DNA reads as TGCAGTGCTGGACACGGGACAGCAAACACCGGGGAGCTGTTTTTT. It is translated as CSAGHGTANTGELFF.

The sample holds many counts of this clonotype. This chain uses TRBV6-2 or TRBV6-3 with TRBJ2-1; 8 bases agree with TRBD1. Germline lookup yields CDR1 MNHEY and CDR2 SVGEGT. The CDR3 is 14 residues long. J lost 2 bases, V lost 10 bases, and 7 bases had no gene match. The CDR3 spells CATTDRAAYNEQFF. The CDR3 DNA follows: TGTGCCACAACGGACAGGGCGGCCTACAATGAGCAGTTCTTC.

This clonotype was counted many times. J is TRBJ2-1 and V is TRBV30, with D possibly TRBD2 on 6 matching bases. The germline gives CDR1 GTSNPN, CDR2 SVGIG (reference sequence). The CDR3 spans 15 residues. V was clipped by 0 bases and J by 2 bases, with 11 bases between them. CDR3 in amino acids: CAWSVQGGTYNEQFF. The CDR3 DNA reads TGTGCCTGGAGTGTACAAGGCGGGACCTACAATGAGCAGTTCTTC. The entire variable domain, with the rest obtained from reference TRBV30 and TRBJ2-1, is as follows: SQTIHQWPATLVQPVGSPLSLECTVEGTSNPNLYWYRQAAGRGLQLLFYSVGIGQISSEVPQNLSASRPQDRQFILSSKKLLLSDSGFYLCAWSVQGGTYNEQFFGPGTRLTVL.

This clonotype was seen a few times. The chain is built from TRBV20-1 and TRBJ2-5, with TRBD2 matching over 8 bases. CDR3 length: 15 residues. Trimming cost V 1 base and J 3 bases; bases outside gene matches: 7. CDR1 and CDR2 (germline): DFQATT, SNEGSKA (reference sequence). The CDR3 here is CSARGLAGGEETQYF. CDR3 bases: TGCAGTGCTAGAGGCCTGGCGGGGGGCGAAGAGACCCAGTACTTC.

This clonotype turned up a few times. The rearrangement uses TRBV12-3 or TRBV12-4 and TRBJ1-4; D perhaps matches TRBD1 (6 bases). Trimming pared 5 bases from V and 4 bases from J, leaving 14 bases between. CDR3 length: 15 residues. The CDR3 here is CASSRSGAFNEKLFF. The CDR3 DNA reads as TGTGCCAGCAGTCGGTCAGGGGCCTTTAATGAAAAACTGTTTTTT.

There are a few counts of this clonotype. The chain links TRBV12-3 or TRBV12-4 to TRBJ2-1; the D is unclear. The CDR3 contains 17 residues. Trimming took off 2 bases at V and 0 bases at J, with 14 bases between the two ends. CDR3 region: CASSLNRESFSYNEQFF. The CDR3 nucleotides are TGTGCCAGCAGTTTAAATCGAGAAAGTTTCTCCTACAATGAGCAGTTCTTC.

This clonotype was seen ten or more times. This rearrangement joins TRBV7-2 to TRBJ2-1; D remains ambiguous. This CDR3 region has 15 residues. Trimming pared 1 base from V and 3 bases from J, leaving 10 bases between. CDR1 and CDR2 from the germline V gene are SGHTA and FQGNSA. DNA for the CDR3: TGTGCCAGCAGCTTAGTGGTTCCGGGCTACAATGAGCAGTTCTTC. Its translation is CASSLVVPGYNEQFF. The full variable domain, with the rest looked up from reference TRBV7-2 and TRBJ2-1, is GAGVSQSPSNKVTEKGKDVELRCDPISGHTALYWYRQSLGQGLEFLIYFQGNSAPDKSGLPSDRFSAERTGGSVSTLTIQRTQQEDSAVYLCASSLVVPGYNEQFFGPGTRLTVL.

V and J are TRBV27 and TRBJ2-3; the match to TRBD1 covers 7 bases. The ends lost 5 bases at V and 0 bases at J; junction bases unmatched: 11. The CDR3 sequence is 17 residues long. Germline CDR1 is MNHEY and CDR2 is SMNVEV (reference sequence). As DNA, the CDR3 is TGTGCCAGCAGTCCCCGATCCAGGGGGACGAGCACAGATACGCAGTATTTT. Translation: CASSPRSRGTSTDTQYF.

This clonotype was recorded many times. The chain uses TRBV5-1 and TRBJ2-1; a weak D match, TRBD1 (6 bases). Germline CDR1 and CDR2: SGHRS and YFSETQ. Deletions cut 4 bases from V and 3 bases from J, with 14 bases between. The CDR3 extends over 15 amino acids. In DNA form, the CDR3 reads TGCGCCAGCAGCCCCAGTACAGGGCTCTACAATGAGCAGTTCTTC. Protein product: CASSPSTGLYNEQFF.

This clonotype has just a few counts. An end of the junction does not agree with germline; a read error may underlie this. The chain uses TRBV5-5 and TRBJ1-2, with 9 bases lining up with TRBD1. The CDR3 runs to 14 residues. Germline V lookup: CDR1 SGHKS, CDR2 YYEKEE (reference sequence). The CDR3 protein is CASSPWGQGDGDTF. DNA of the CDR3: TGTGCCAGCAGCCCATGGGGACAGGGTGATGGCGACACCTTC.

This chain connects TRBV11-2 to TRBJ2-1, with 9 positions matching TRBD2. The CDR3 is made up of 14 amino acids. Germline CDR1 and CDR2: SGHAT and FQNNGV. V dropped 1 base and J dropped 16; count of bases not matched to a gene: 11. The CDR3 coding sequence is TGTGCCAGCAGCTTAGGTAGTGGGCGGGGGGGATTTTTCTTC. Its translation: CASSLGSGRGGFFF. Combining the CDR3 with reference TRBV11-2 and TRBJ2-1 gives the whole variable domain EAGVAQSPRYKIIEKRQSVAFWCNPISGHATLYWYQQILGQGPKLLIQFQNNGVVDDSQLPKDRFSAERLKGVDSTLKIQPAKLEDSAVYLCASSLGSGRGGFFFGPGTRLTVL.

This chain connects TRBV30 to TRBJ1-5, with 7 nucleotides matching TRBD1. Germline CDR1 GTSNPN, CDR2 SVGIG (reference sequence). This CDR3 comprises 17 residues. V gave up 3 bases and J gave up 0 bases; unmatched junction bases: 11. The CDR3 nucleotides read TGTGCCTGGAGGCCAAGTGGGACAGTCTATAGCAATCAGCCCCAGCATTTT. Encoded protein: CAWRPSGTVYSNQPQHF. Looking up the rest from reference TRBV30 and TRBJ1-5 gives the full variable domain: SQTIHQWPATLVQPVGSPLSLECTVEGTSNPNLYWYRQAAGRGLQLLFYSVGIGQISSEVPQNLSASRPQDRQFILSSKKLLLSDSGFYLCAWRPSGTVYSNQPQHFGDGTRLSIL.

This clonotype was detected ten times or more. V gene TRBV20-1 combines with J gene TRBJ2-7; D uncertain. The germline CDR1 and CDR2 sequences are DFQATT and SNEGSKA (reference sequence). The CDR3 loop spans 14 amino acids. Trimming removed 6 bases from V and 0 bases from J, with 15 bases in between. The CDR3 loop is CSAPYRTASYEQYF. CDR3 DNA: TGCAGTGCCCCTTATCGGACGGCCTCCTACGAGCAGTACTTC.

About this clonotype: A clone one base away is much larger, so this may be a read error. CDR3 DNA: TGTGCCAGCAGGAAGACAGGGGGCCTTTGGAATTCACCCATCCACTTT. As protein: CASRKTGGLWNSPIHF. V and J are TRBV12-3 or TRBV12-4 and TRBJ1-6, with TRBD1 identical over 10 bases. This CDR3 comprises 16 residues.